Each of the 27 T cell receptor beta chains below was sequenced from the same sample in a study of cytomegalovirus exposure and HLA in healthy donors. 13 Jbeta primers and 60 Vbeta primers were used for the PCR. The method was immunoSEQ multiplex PCR; TCRdb's version includes in-frame clones alone and lacks a portion of them. Of tens of thousands of clones listed, nearly 80% are singletons. Sequences were obtained from PBMCs. These receptors came from a woman in her thirties or forties in good health and CMV-seropositive.

This clone was seen only once. The rearrangement links TRBV7-8 to TRBJ1-5, with a weak D call TRBD1 (5 bases). Germline V CDR1 and CDR2: SGHVS, FQNEAQ. Trimming stripped 6 bases from V and 6 bases from J, with 24 bases between. There are 17 residues in the CDR3. CDR3 coding DNA: TGTGCCAGCAGTCGAGGGGAGGGAGGAACATCAGGTCAGCCCCAGCATTTT. The encoded protein is CASSRGEGGTSGQPQHF.

V and J are TRBV7-9 and TRBJ2-5, with a weak D call TRBD1 (7 bases). The J call may be in error: the DNA end matches TRBJ2-7 better. Germline V gene lookup returns CDR1 SEHNR and CDR2 FQNEAQ (reference sequence). This CDR3 comprises 17 residues. In DNA form, the CDR3 reads TGTGCCAGCAGCTCGTTAGGGGGGACAGCTCCCTCCTACGAGCAGTACTTC. Translating it yields CASSSLGGTAPSYEQYF.

The V gene is TRBV7-2, the J gene TRBJ2-5; D gene unclear. CDR1 and CDR2 from the germline V gene are SGHTA and FQGNSA. Trimming pared 3 bases from V and 5 bases from J, leaving 4 bases between. The CDR3 spans 11 residues. CDR3 nucleotide sequence: TGTGCCAGCAGCTTCTATGAGACCCAGTACTTC. It codes for CASSFYETQYF. The whole variable domain, filled in from reference TRBV7-2 and TRBJ2-5, reads GAGVSQSPSNKVTEKGKDVELRCDPISGHTALYWYRQSLGQGLEFLIYFQGNSAPDKSGLPSDRFSAERTGGSVSTLTIQRTQQEDSAVYLCASSFYETQYFGPGTRLLVL.

The rearrangement joins TRBV7-8 to TRBJ2-1, with TRBD2 as a possible D gene (7 bases). Germline assignment: CDR1 SGHVS and CDR2 FQNEAQ. The CDR3 is 14 amino acids. The CDR3 spells CALGGRPPYNEQFF. As DNA, the CDR3 is TGTGCTCTCGGGGGGCGCCCCCCCTACAATGAGCAGTTCTTC.

This clone was found a few times. V and J are TRBV19 and TRBJ2-1; the match to TRBD2 covers 7 bases. Germline-derived CDR1 and CDR2 are LNHDA and SQIVND (reference sequence). The CDR3 runs 15 residues. The V gene end was trimmed by 1 base and the J gene end by 7 bases; junction bases not matched to a gene: 7. CDR3 in amino acids: CASSIVSGSSNEQFF. CDR3 DNA: TGTGCCAGTAGTATAGTTAGCGGGTCTTCGAATGAGCAGTTCTTC.

This chain uses TRBV5-1 with TRBJ2-5; D is possibly TRBD2 (6 bases). Germline loops: CDR1 SGHRS, CDR2 YFSETQ. V was pared by 4 bases and J by 1 base, with 14 bases between. This CDR3 has 15 residues. The CDR3, as DNA: TGCGCCAGCAGCCTCGGACTAACCCGCCAAGAGACCCAGTACTTC. This sequence encodes CASSLGLTRQETQYF.

This sequence joins TRBV19 and TRBJ2-1, with D perhaps TRBD1 (6 bases). CDR3 length: 16 amino acids. Trimming stripped 3 bases from V and 2 bases from J, with 14 bases between. The germline V gene encodes CDR1 LNHDA and CDR2 SQIVND (reference sequence). The CDR3 nucleotides are TGTGCCAGTAGTATCCCCAGGGGCCGAACCTACAATGAGCAGTTCTTC. It is translated as CASSIPRGRTYNEQFF.

The chain carries TRBV11-2 and TRBJ1-3; 7 bases fit TRBD1. The CDR3 covers 18 residues. CDR1 and CDR2 (germline): SGHAT, FQNNGV. The V and J ends lost 3 bases and 0 bases, in that order; junction bases with no gene match: 11. CDR3 sequence (DNA): TGTGCCAGCAGCTTGACCGGGACAGTGCCGGCCTCTGGAAACACCATATATTTT. Translating gives CASSLTGTVPASGNTIYF.

The rearrangement joins TRBV9 to TRBJ2-2, with D hard to call. The CDR3 is made up of 11 amino acids. Per the germline V gene, CDR1 is SGDLS and CDR2 is YYNGEE. Trimming shortened V by 1 base and J by 7 bases, and 2 bases separated the two germline ends. CDR3 sequence reads: CASSVHGELFF. CDR3 nucleotide sequence: TGTGCCAGCAGCGTACACGGGGAGCTGTTTTTT.

A single count supports this clone. V gene TRBV12-1 combines with J gene TRBJ2-5; whether TRBD2, the table's D call, matches the DNA was not checked. TRBV12-1 is designated a pseudogene. The CDR3 loop spans 18 amino acids. The CDR3 DNA sequence: TGTGCCAGCAGGCCACGACCCGGGACTAGCGGTATCCAAGAGACCCAGTACTTC. This gives the protein CASRPRPGTSGIQETQYF.

This rearrangement joins TRBV28 to TRBJ1-2; D remains ambiguous. Germline V CDR1 and CDR2: MDHEN, SYDVKM. V was trimmed by 5 bases and J by 6 bases, leaving 10 bases between them. The CDR3 contains 12 residues. The CDR3 here is CASSRDRDGYTF. In nucleotides, the CDR3 is TGTGCCAGCAGTCGGGATCGGGATGGCTACACCTTC.

This sequence joins TRBV18 and TRBJ2-1; 8 nucleotides align to TRBD1. Germline CDR1 and CDR2: KGHSH and LQKENI. The V segment lost 3 bases and the J segment 2 bases; nucleotides outside the gene matches: 6. CDR3 length: 16 amino acids. The DNA of the CDR3 is TGTGCCAGCTCACCGTACCGGGACAGGCCCTACAATGAGCAGTTCTTC. It codes for CASSPYRDRPYNEQFF.

The J gene is TRBJ2-3, the V gene TRBV14; 8 bases align to TRBD2. CDR3 size: 17 residues. V gave up 2 bases and J gave up 3 bases; unmatched junction bases: 10. Germline V gives CDR1 SGHDN, CDR2 FVKESK. The CDR3 DNA is TGTGCCAGCAGCCAATTGAAGCGGGAGAGGCTAACAGATACGCAGTATTTT. Protein sequence: CASSQLKRERLTDTQYF.

The sample holds one count of this clone. The chain uses TRBV7-8 and TRBJ1-1, with a possible D match to TRBD1 (5 bases). Germline lookup yields CDR1 SGHVS and CDR2 FQNEAQ. The V gene lost 5 bases and the J gene lost 6 bases, with 19 bases spanning the gap. This CDR3 contains 15 residues. In nucleotides, the CDR3 is TGTGCCAGCAGCCCAGGGACTAGGGGTTTCGCTGAAGCTTTCTTT. This sequence encodes CASSPGTRGFAEAFF.

There are a few counts of this clone. V usage is TRBV25-1 and J usage is TRBJ1-6; a possible D gene is TRBD1 (5 bases). In germline, CDR1 is MGHDK, CDR2 SYGVNS. This CDR3 spans 13 amino acids. V dropped 5 bases and J dropped 5 bases, with 7 bases sitting between them. CDR3 DNA: TGTGCCAGCAGTCAACAGGATAATTCACCCCTCCACTTT. It yields the protein CASSQQDNSPLHF.

The chain employs TRBV29-1 and TRBJ2-5; tentatively, D is TRBD2 (5 bases). Germline-derived CDR1 and CDR2 are SQVTM and ANQGSEA. V lost 6 bases and J lost 5, with 16 bases in between. The CDR3 is made up of 13 amino acids. For the CDR3, the DNA is TGCAGCGTCCGTCGGGGTTCTCGGGAGACCCAGTACTTC. Translated, it gives CSVRRGSRETQYF. The variable domain in full, with the rest retrieved from reference TRBV29-1 and TRBJ2-5, is SAVISQKPSRDICQRGTSLTIQCQVDSQVTMMFWYRQQPGQSLTLIATANQGSEATYESGFVIDKFPISRPNLTFSTLTVSNMSPEDSSIYLCSVRRGSRETQYFGPGTRLLVL.

The rearrangement uses TRBV7-9 and TRBJ2-7; 10 bases match TRBD2. Germline V gene lookup returns CDR1 SEHNR and CDR2 FQNEAQ (reference sequence). The junction had 6 bases not matched to a gene; V was cut back by 1 base and J by 3 bases. This CDR3 has 16 residues. This CDR3 reads CASSLGPGLADYEQYF. In nucleotides, the CDR3 is TGTGCCAGCAGCTTAGGGCCCGGACTAGCGGACTACGAGCAGTACTTC.

In regard to this clone: An end of the junction differs from the germline gene, which may be a read error. For the CDR3, the DNA is TGTGCTAGCAGCCAGGACAGATACAATGAGCAGTTCTTC. It encodes CASSQDRYNEQFF. This chain connects TRBV7-7 to TRBJ2-1; TRBD1 might be the D (6 bases). The germline V gene has CDR1 SSHAT and CDR2 FNYEAQ (reference sequence). This CDR3 has 13 residues.

This chain connects TRBV28 to TRBJ2-5; 7 bases match TRBD2. TRBJ2-7 explains the end of the DNA better; the J call may be wrong. The CDR3 is 14 residues long. CDR1 is MDHEN and CDR2 is SYDVKM in the germline V gene. This chain's CDR3 is CASSRDYLSYEQYF. CDR3 bases: TGTGCCAGCAGTCGGGACTACCTAAGCTACGAGCAGTACTTC.

In this sample, this clone turned up a few times. The J gene is TRBJ1-4, the V gene TRBV18, with D unresolved. V was shortened by 3 bases and J by 8 bases, with 16 bases between the two germline ends. The length of the CDR3 is 15 residues. Per the germline V gene, CDR1 is KGHSH and CDR2 is LQKENI. The CDR3: CASSPDGDLREKLFF. The CDR3 DNA follows: TGTGCCAGCTCACCGGACGGGGATCTAAGAGAAAAACTGTTTTTT.

The chain recombines TRBV19 with TRBJ2-1; 12 bases are a match to TRBD2. Germline assignment: CDR1 LNHDA and CDR2 SQIVND (reference sequence). V lost 5 bases, J lost 8 bases, and 16 bases stayed unmatched. There are 18 residues in the CDR3. The CDR3 DNA sequence: TGTGCCAGTAGTGGGCCCAAGAGCCTAGCGGGAGGGTTCGATGAGCAGTTCTTC. Protein product: CASSGPKSLAGGFDEQFF.

This chain uses TRBV5-1 with TRBJ2-7; 8 positions agree with TRBD2. CDR3 length: 13 amino acids. The V and J ends lost 4 bases and 6 bases, in that order; junction bases with no gene match: 6. Germline-derived CDR1 and CDR2 are SGHRS and YFSETQ. The chain's CDR3 is CASSLALAAEQYF. The CDR3 coding sequence is TGCGCCAGCAGCCTGGCACTAGCGGCCGAGCAGTACTTC. Variable domain in full (rest from reference TRBV5-1 and TRBJ2-7): KAGVTQTPRYLIKTRGQQVTLSCSPISGHRSVSWYQQTPGQGLQFLFEYFSETQRNKGNFPGRFSGRQFSNSRSEMNVSTLELGDSALYLCASSLALAAEQYFGPGTRLTVT.

The rearrangement uses TRBV7-2 and TRBJ2-5, with 9 bases aligning to TRBD2. The V gene's germline CDR1 is SGHTA and CDR2 FQGNSA. The CDR3 is 16 residues long. The J segment lost 0 bases and the V segment lost 2 bases, leaving 4 bases of the junction unmatched. Here the CDR3 reads CASSLRLAGNQETQYF. The DNA of the CDR3 is TGTGCCAGCAGCTTACGGCTAGCGGGAAACCAAGAGACCCAGTACTTC.

The gene calls are TRBV5-1 and TRBJ2-2, with TRBD1 matching 7 bases. V lost 4 bases to trimming and J lost 6 bases; unmatched junction nucleotides: 6. The CDR3 contains 14 residues. Germline CDR1 is SGHRS and CDR2 is YFSETQ. CDR3 nucleotide sequence: TGCGCCAGCAGCACCGGGACAGCTCCCGGGGAGCTGTTTTTT. This translates into CASSTGTAPGELFF.

This clone was counted a few times. J is TRBJ2-5 and V is TRBV5-1; tentatively, D is TRBD1 (5 bases). The end of the DNA fits TRBJ2-7 better, so the J call may be wrong. Germline loops: CDR1 SGHRS, CDR2 YFSETQ. The CDR3 extends over 15 amino acids. CDR3 DNA: TGCGCCAGCAGCCCCGGCCAGGGTATTGTCTACGAGCAGTACTTC. Translating gives CASSPGQGIVYEQYF.

This chain links TRBV11-3 with TRBJ1-1; a weak D match, TRBD1 (6 bases). Deletions cut 3 bases from V and 1 base from J, with 27 bases between. This CDR3 has 20 residues. CDR1 SGHNT and CDR2 YENEEA come from the germline V gene. The CDR3 region is CASSFYSSALLGHPNTEAFF. The DNA for the CDR3 is TGTGCCAGCAGCTTCTACTCTTCTGCTCTACTGGGACACCCGAACACTGAAGCTTTCTTT.

The chain recombines TRBV5-1 with TRBJ2-1; the match to TRBD1 covers 11 bases. Germline V gene sequence: CDR1 SGHRS, CDR2 YFSETQ. Unmatched junction bases numbered 2, after V lost 4 bases and J lost 8 bases. This CDR3 is 13 amino acids long. The CDR3 DNA sequence: TGCGCCAGCAGCGGACAGGGGGCCTATGAGCAGTTCTTC. Translated, it gives CASSGQGAYEQFF.